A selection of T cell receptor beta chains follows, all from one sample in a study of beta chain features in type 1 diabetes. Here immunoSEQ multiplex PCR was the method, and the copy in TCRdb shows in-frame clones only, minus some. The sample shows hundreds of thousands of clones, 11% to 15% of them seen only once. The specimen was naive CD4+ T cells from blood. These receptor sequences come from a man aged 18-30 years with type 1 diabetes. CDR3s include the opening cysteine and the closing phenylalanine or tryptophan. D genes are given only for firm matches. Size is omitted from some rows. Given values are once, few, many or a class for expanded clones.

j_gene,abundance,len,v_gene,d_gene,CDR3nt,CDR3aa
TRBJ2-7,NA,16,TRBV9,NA,TGTGCCAGCAGCGCCTACCCGAGGGGTGTGTCCTACGAGCAGTACTTC,CASSAYPRGVSYEQYF
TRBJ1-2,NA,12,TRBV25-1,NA,TGTGCCAGCAGTGAATTGGGGTTAGGCTACACCTTC,CASSELGLGYTF
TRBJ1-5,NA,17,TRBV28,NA,TGTGCCAGCAGCCGGGGCAGATCAGGTGGTAGCAATCAGCCCCAGCATTTT,CASSRGRSGGSNQPQHF
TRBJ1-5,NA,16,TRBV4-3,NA,TGCGCCAGCAGCCAAGATTGGGGAGGGGACAATCAGCCCCAGCATTTT,CASSQDWGGDNQPQHF
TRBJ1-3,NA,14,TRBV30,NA,TGTGCCTGGAGCGAACAGTTCTCTGGAAACACCATATATTTT,CAWSEQFSGNTIYF
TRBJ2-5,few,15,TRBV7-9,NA,TGTGCCAGCAGCTTTTTAGGAGGGCAGGGAGAGACCCAGTACTTC,CASSFLGGQGETQYF
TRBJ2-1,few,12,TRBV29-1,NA,TGCAGCGTTGAAAAGGTGGCAGGTGGGCAGTTCTTC,CSVEKVAGGQFF
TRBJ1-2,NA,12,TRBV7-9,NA,TGTGCCAGCAGCTTAAATTACTATGGCTACACCTTC,CASSLNYYGYTF
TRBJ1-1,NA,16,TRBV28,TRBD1,TGTGCCAGCAGTTTCCACAGGGGGTGGGTGGACACTGAAGCTTTCTTT,CASSFHRGWVDTEAFF
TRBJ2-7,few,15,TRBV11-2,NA,TGTGCCAGCAGGCGCGGGGGCTCCTCCCAAGGAGAGCAGTACTTC,CASRRGGSSQGEQYF
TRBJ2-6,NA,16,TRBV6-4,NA,TGTGCCAGCAGTGAAAAGGGGGGCTCTGGGGCCAACGTCCTGACTTTC,CASSEKGGSGANVLTF
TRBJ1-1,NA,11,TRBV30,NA,TGTGCCGCCAGCTTCAACACTGAAGCTTTCTTT,CAASFNTEAFF
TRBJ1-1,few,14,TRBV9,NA,TGTGCCAGCAGCGGGGGAGTTATGAACACTGAAGCTTTCTTT,CASSGGVMNTEAFF
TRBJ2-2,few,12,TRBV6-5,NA,TGTGCCAGCAGTTACGCGATCGGGGAGCTGTTTTTT,CASSYAIGELFF
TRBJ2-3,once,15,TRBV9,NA,TGTGCCAGCAGCGTAGATCCGGACCGCACAGATACGCAGTATTTT,CASSVDPDRTDTQYF
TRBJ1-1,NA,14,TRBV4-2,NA,TGTGCCAGCAGCCAACCAACAGGGAACACTGAAGCTTTCTTT,CASSQPTGNTEAFF
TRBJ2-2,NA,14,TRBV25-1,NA,TGTGCCAGCGGAGTAGAGCGAAAGGGCGGGGAGCTGTTTTTT,CASGVERKGGELFF
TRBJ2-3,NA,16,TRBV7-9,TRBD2,TGTGCCAGCAGCACTGGACTAGCGGGGGTCATAGATACGCAGTATTTT,CASSTGLAGVIDTQYF
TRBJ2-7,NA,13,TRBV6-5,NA,TGTGCCAGCACCGCCGGGAGCCACTACGAGCAGTACTTC,CASTAGSHYEQYF
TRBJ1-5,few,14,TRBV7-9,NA,TGTGCCAGCAGCCCTTCGGGGGGCAATCAGCCCCAGCATTTT,CASSPSGGNQPQHF
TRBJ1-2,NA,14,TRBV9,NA,TGTGCCAGCAGCGTAGCTTCGAGTTATTATGGCTACACCTTC,CASSVASSYYGYTF
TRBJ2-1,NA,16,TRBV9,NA,TGTGCCAGCAGCCCCCGGGGGGCGAGCTCCTACAATGAGCAGTTCTTC,CASSPRGASSYNEQFF
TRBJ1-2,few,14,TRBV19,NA,TGTGCCAGTAGGTCCTTCGAGTATCTCTATGGCTACACCTTC,CASRSFEYLYGYTF
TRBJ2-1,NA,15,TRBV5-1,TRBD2,TGCGCCAGCAGAAGGGGACTAGCTGAGATTAATGAGCAGTTCTTC,CASRRGLAEINEQFF
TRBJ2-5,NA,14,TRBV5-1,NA,TGCGCCAGCACCCCTGGAGGGGGGCAAGAGACCCAGTACTTC,CASTPGGGQETQYF
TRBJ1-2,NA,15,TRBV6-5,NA,TGTGCCAGCAGTCAGCTGGGACCGCTGAACTATGGCTACACCTTC,CASSQLGPLNYGYTF
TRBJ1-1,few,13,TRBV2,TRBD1,TGTGCCAGCAGTAACAGGGGAAACACTGAAGCTTTCTTT,CASSNRGNTEAFF
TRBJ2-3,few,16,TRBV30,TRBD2,TGTGCCTGGAGTGTAGGTCTAGCGGGAGTGGGCTATACGCAGTATTTT,CAWSVGLAGVGYTQYF
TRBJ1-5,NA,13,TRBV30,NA,TGTGCCTGGAGTGGGGGGGGAGCCCAGCCCCAGCATTTT,CAWSGGGAQPQHF
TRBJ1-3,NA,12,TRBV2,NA,TGTGCCAGCAGTGCAGGGGGAAACACCATATATTTT,CASSAGGNTIYF
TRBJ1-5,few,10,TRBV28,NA,TGTGCCAGCGGCCTTGGGCCCCAGCATTTT,CASGLGPQHF
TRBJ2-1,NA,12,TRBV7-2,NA,TGTGCCAGCAGCTTCTACACTGCGGAGCAGTTCTTC,CASSFYTAEQFF
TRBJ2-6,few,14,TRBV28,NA,TGTGCCGCAACCGGTAACTCTGGGGCCAACGTCCTGACTTTC,CAATGNSGANVLTF
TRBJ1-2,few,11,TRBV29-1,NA,TGCAGCGTTGAAAATCCGTTTGGCTACACCTTC,CSVENPFGYTF
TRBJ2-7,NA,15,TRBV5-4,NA,TGTGCCAGCAGCTTGGACGCCGCCTTTAGGAACGAGCAGTACTTC,CASSLDAAFRNEQYF
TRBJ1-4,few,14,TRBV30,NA,TGTGCCGGCGGCAGGGACTTCCCTAATGAAAAACTGTTTTTT,CAGGRDFPNEKLFF
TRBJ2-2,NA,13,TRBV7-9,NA,TGTGCCAGCAGCTTAGTGGCTCCCGGGGAGCTGTTTTTT,CASSLVAPGELFF
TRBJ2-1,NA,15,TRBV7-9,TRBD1,TGTGCCAGCAGCCTTCCCCGGACAGGGGTAAATGAGCAGTTCTTC,CASSLPRTGVNEQFF
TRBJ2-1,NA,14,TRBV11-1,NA,TGTGCCAGCGGGCACGACGTGCCCCACAATGAGCAGTTCTTC,CASGHDVPHNEQFF
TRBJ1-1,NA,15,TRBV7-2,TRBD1,TGTGCCAGCAGCCCCACAAGGGGGCGGAACACTGAAGCTTTCTTT,CASSPTRGRNTEAFF
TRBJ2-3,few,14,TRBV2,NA,TGTGCCAGCAGTGACGAGGGCGCTGGAGATACGCAGTATTTT,CASSDEGAGDTQYF
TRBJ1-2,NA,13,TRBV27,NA,TGTGCCAGCAGTTTAAGTCACAACTATGGCTACACCTTC,CASSLSHNYGYTF
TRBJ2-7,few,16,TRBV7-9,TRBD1,TGTGCCAGCAGCTACCGAGGACAGGGGACGGTCCACGAGCAGTACTTC,CASSYRGQGTVHEQYF
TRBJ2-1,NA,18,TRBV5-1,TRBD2,TGCGCCAGCAGCTTGGATGCGCTAGCGGGAGTAACCTACAATGAGCAGTTCTTC,CASSLDALAGVTYNEQFF
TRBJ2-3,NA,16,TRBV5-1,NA,TGCGCCAGCAGCTTGGGTGGGGCCGACAGCACAGATACGCAGTATTTT,CASSLGGADSTDTQYF
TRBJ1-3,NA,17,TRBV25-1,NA,TGTGCCAGCAGTGAAGGGGGCAGACCTCTCTCTGGAAACACCATATATTTT,CASSEGGRPLSGNTIYF
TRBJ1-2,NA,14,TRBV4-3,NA,TGCGCCAGCAGCCAAGAGAGCGGACCGGACGTCTACACCTTC,CASSQESGPDVYTF
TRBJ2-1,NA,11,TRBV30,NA,TGTGCCTGGGCCCAGAGCGGCCCCAGGTTCTTC,CAWAQSGPRFF
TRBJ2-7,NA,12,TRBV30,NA,TGTGCCTGGAGGGAAAGCTCCTACGAGCAGTACTTC,CAWRESSYEQYF